The clone carrying this T cell receptor beta chain was detected only a few times. This sample was included in a study of blood T cell repertoires in COVID-19. Study in general: Donors in the United States, Italy and Spain gave samples during acute or convalescent COVID-19. Sources were T cells, B-cell-depleted T cells, or PBMCs; the material itself was cDNA or gDNA.

Here immunoSEQ multiplex PCR was the method, and the copy in TCRdb shows in-frame clones only, minus some. The sample holds 200,000 to 250,000 clones; approximately 84% are singletons and the top ten take 3.5% to 4.5%. Sequencing used peripheral blood. The TCR sequence derives from a man aged 50-60 years with acute or convalescent COVID-19.

Here the CDR3 DNA reads TGTGCCAGCAGCCAAGTCACCAGTAACTATGGCTACACCTTC. Residues: CASSQVTSNYGYTF. V is TRBV4-2 and J is TRBJ1-2; D is ambiguous. The germline V and J ends were trimmed by 1 base and 1 base, with 7 bases remaining between them. CDR1 and CDR2 from the germline V gene are LGHNA and YNFKEQ. The CDR3 consists of 14 residues.